The 30 T cell receptor beta chains presented below share a single source sample, sequenced in a study of T cell responses to AZD1222 COVID-19 vaccine. The data were produced by immunoSEQ multiplex PCR, yet TCRdb's version contains in-frame clones alone and is incomplete. The data hold 46,000 or so clones, with roughly 88% observed a single time. The sample in question was peripheral blood, obtained 28 days after the second AZD1222 dose. The origin of the receptors is an adult who received the AZD1222 COVID-19 vaccine.

J is TRBJ2-3 and V is TRBV29-1; 7 bases are a match to TRBD1. Trimming at V came to 6 bases and at J to 2 bases, leaving 5 bases not matched to a gene. The CDR3 sequence is 13 residues long. Germline-derived CDR1 and CDR2 are SQVTM and ANQGSEA. The CDR3 coding sequence is TGCAGCGTCCGGACAGGCGTCACAGATACGCAGTATTTT. Its protein product is CSVRTGVTDTQYF.

The chain couples TRBV6-1 to TRBJ1-1; 7 bases fit TRBD1. This CDR3 region has 14 residues. Trimming took 2 bases from V and 5 from J; bases not matched to a gene: 5. The germline V gene has CDR1 MNHNS and CDR2 SASEGT. The CDR3: CASSESRGSTEAFF. The CDR3 nucleotides read TGTGCCAGCAGTGAATCCAGGGGGAGTACTGAAGCTTTCTTT.

V usage is TRBV15 and J usage is TRBJ2-7, with a tentative D call TRBD1 (6 bases). The germline V gene has CDR1 LNHNV and CDR2 YYDKDF (reference sequence). There are 17 residues in the CDR3. V lost 0 bases and J 2 bases, leaving 17 bases between the germline ends. CDR3 sequence reads: CATSRDWARQGTYEQYF. DNA of the CDR3: TGTGCCACCAGCAGAGATTGGGCGAGGCAGGGGACCTACGAGCAGTACTTC.

This chain uses TRBV7-6 with TRBJ1-5, with 7 bases fitting TRBD1. The CDR3 covers 14 residues. After removal of 6 bases from V and 8 bases from J, the junction contained 10 bases not matched to a gene. Looked up from germline, CDR1 is SGHVS and CDR2 is FNYEAQ. The CDR3 spells CASSHRGLGEPQHF. The CDR3 nucleotides are TGTGCCAGCAGTCATAGGGGGCTTGGGGAGCCCCAGCATTTT.

This rearrangement joins TRBV7-2 to TRBJ2-7; 8 nucleotides agree with TRBD1. CDR1 SGHTA and CDR2 FQGNSA come from the germline V gene. The J segment lost 0 bases and the V segment lost 4 bases, leaving 5 bases of the junction unmatched. The length of the CDR3 is 15 residues. The DNA of the CDR3 is TGTGCCAGCAGCTCGGACAGGGTCCTCTCCTACGAGCAGTACTTC. This encodes CASSSDRVLSYEQYF.

This chain connects TRBV28 to TRBJ1-1, with 10 bases aligning to TRBD1. V shed 5 bases, J shed 4 bases, and the junction held 4 bases outside the gene matches. Germline-derived CDR1 and CDR2 are MDHEN and SYDVKM. This CDR3 contains 14 residues. DNA of the CDR3: TGTGCCAGCAGTCACGGACAGGGGGTCACTGAAGCTTTCTTT. Translated: CASSHGQGVTEAFF.

CDR3 amino acids: CASSRRDPREQYF. Here the CDR3 DNA reads TGTGCCAGCAGTAGACGGGACCCCCGAGAGCAGTACTTC. This rearrangement joins TRBV27 to TRBJ2-7; D tentatively fits TRBD1 or TRBD2 (5 bases each). Trimming took 5 bases from V and 7 from J, leaving 15 bases between them. The CDR3 extends over 13 amino acids. In germline, CDR1 is MNHEY, CDR2 SMNVEV (reference sequence).

By sample fraction, this clone is medium-sized (0.01 to 0.1%). The CDR3 DNA is TGTGCCAGCAGCTTAGGTGCTAACAGGGCAGTTCGAAGCCTCGAGCAGTACTTC. Protein: CASSLGANRAVRSLEQYF. The chain recombines TRBV13 with TRBJ2-7; a weak D match, TRBD1 (6 bases). V was clipped by 0 bases and J by 6 bases, with 24 bases between them. This CDR3 has 18 amino acids. Germline V CDR1 and CDR2: PRHDT, FYEKMQ (reference sequence).

This chain uses TRBV7-2 with TRBJ1-3; TRBD1 agrees at 9 bases. The V and J ends lost 5 bases and 0 bases, in that order; junction bases with no gene match: 14. Germline V CDR1 and CDR2: SGHTA, FQGNSA. This CDR3 spans 19 amino acids. The CDR3 coding sequence is TGTGCCAGCAGCACCCCTCGGGACAGGGTTTTGAGCTCTGGAAACACCATATATTTT. Protein: CASSTPRDRVLSSGNTIYF.

The genes are TRBV4-2 and TRBJ1-6, with D uncertain. This CDR3 region has 15 residues. CDR1 LGHNA and CDR2 YNFKEQ come from the germline V gene. V lost 0 bases and J 5 bases, leaving 8 bases between the germline ends. The CDR3 DNA reads as TGTGCCAGCAGCCAAGATCACAGAAATAATTCACCCCTCCACTTT. It translates to CASSQDHRNNSPLHF.

This chain links TRBV5-1 with TRBJ2-3; TRBD2 matches 12 bases. Trimming took 0 bases from V and 3 from J; bases not matched to a gene: 5. CDR3 size: 17 residues. CDR1 and CDR2 from the germline V gene are SGHRS and YFSETQ. The CDR3 reads CASSLGTTSGGTDTQYF. The CDR3 DNA is TGCGCCAGCAGCTTGGGAACGACTAGCGGGGGTACAGATACGCAGTATTTT.

V and J are TRBV5-1 and TRBJ1-1; D gene uncertain. The CDR3 contains 15 residues. The V end was cut by 0 bases, the J end by 0 bases, with 9 bases between. Germline CDR1 reads SGHRS; CDR2 reads YFSETQ. DNA for the CDR3: TGCGCCAGCAGCTTGGGCAGGATCATGAACACTGAAGCTTTCTTT. This sequence encodes CASSLGRIMNTEAFF.

The genes are TRBV7-9 and TRBJ2-7; tentative D call: TRBD1 (7 bases). The V gene's germline CDR1 is SEHNR and CDR2 FQNEAQ (reference sequence). V was shortened by 5 bases and J by 4 bases, with 15 bases between the two germline ends. This CDR3 is 14 amino acids long. CDR3 sequence reads: CASSTAGQLYEQYF. The CDR3 DNA reads as TGTGCCAGCAGCACCGCGGGACAGCTATACGAGCAGTACTTC.

The V and J genes are TRBV30 and TRBJ1-2; no firm D call. There are 13 residues in the CDR3. Germline V lookup: CDR1 GTSNPN, CDR2 SVGIG (reference sequence). V was trimmed by 3 bases and J by 7 bases, leaving 15 bases between them. CDR3 in DNA: TGTGCCTGGAGGCCAAACGGGGATAGTGGCTACACCTTC. Its translation is CAWRPNGDSGYTF.

The chain carries TRBV5-8 and TRBJ1-5; D gene unclear. Germline V lookup: CDR1 SGHTS, CDR2 YDEGEE. Trimming stripped 2 bases from V and 6 bases from J, with 15 bases between. The CDR3 extends over 15 amino acids. CDR3 loop: CASSFRALGIQPQHF. CDR3 in DNA: TGTGCCAGCAGCTTTAGGGCTCTAGGGATTCAGCCCCAGCATTTT.

V and J are TRBV7-6 and TRBJ1-1, with a tentative D call TRBD1 (6 bases). V dropped 5 bases and J dropped 6 bases, with 19 bases sitting between them. Germline values: CDR1 SGHVS, CDR2 FNYEAQ. The CDR3 has 15 amino acids. The CDR3 sequence: CASSKDRGGRAEAFF. CDR3 bases: TGTGCCAGCAGCAAGGACAGAGGAGGTAGGGCTGAAGCTTTCTTT. Full variable domain (outside the CDR3, taken from reference TRBV7-6 and TRBJ1-1): GAGVSQSPRYKVTKRGQDVALRCDPISGHVSLYWYRQALGQGPEFLTYFNYEAQQDKSGLPNDRFSAERPEGSISTLTIQRTEQRDSAMYRCASSKDRGGRAEAFFGQGTRLTVV.

In nucleotides, the CDR3 is TGTGCCACCTCGGTCGCGAACACCGGGGAGCTGTTTTTT. It is translated as CATSVANTGELFF. This chain connects TRBV24-1 to TRBJ2-2; D is undetermined. Germline V gene sequence: CDR1 KGHDR, CDR2 SFDVKD. This CDR3 is 13 amino acids long. Trimming removed 9 bases from V and 0 bases from J, with 7 bases in between.

The chain recombines TRBV10-3 with TRBJ1-1, with D unclear. The V gene's germline CDR1 is ENHRY and CDR2 SYGVKD. This CDR3 comprises 14 residues. Trimming shortened V by 3 bases and J by 5 bases, and 13 bases separated the two germline ends. This CDR3 is CAISEPLGVTEAFF. The CDR3 bases are TGTGCCATCAGTGAACCCCTTGGAGTTACTGAAGCTTTCTTT.

The genes are TRBV11-3 and TRBJ2-1; D is unresolved. Trimming stripped 1 base from V and 10 bases from J, with 20 bases between. Germline CDR1 SGHNT, CDR2 YENEEA. The CDR3 is 16 amino acids. The CDR3 is CASSLGRAGSEGEQFF. The CDR3 region has the DNA TGTGCCAGCAGCTTAGGAAGGGCAGGCTCGGAAGGGGAGCAGTTCTTC.

The gene calls are TRBV7-9 and TRBJ1-5, with 10 bases that match TRBD1. This CDR3 has 17 residues. Germline V gives CDR1 SEHNR, CDR2 FQNEAQ (reference sequence). V dropped 8 bases and J dropped 0; count of bases not matched to a gene: 10. The CDR3 protein is CASLGQGDKHSNQPQHF. The CDR3 bases are TGTGCCAGCTTAGGACAGGGGGACAAGCATAGCAATCAGCCCCAGCATTTT. The complete variable domain, with remaining parts taken from reference TRBV7-9 and TRBJ1-5, reads DTGVSQNPRHKITKRGQNVTFRCDPISEHNRLYWYRQTLGQGPEFLTYFQNEAQLEKSRLLSDRFSAERPKGSFSTLEIQRTEQGDSAMYLCASLGQGDKHSNQPQHFGDGTRLSIL.

The rearrangement links TRBV7-6 to TRBJ2-1; TRBD2 aligns across 8 bases. J gave up 9 bases and V 1 base, and 8 bases lay outside the gene matches. The CDR3 spans 15 residues. Germline V gene data show CDR1 as SGHVS and CDR2 as FNYEAQ. The CDR3 spells CASSLGGTRGVEQFF. The CDR3, as DNA: TGTGCCAGCAGCTTAGGTGGGACTAGGGGGGTTGAGCAGTTCTTC.

The V and J genes are TRBV27 and TRBJ1-1; 9 nucleotides match TRBD1. V was pared by 6 bases and J by 4 bases, with 3 bases of the junction left unmatched. Germline V gene data show CDR1 as MNHEY and CDR2 as SMNVEV (reference sequence). This CDR3 region has 13 residues. The CDR3 nucleotides are TGTGCCAGCAGAAGACAGGGGGGCACTGAAGCTTTCTTT. This translates into CASRRQGGTEAFF.

The chain uses TRBV9 and TRBJ1-1; 10 nucleotides match TRBD1. The CDR3 totals 15 residues. CDR1 is SGDLS and CDR2 is YYNGEE in the germline V gene. The V segment lost 4 bases and the J segment 6 bases; nucleotides outside the gene matches: 9. DNA for the CDR3: TGTGCCAGCAGCCCCACCCCCGGGACAGGGGCTGAAGCTTTCTTT. As protein: CASSPTPGTGAEAFF. Combining the CDR3 with reference TRBV9 and TRBJ1-1 gives the whole variable domain DSGVTQTPKHLITATGQRVTLRCSPRSGDLSVYWYQQSLDQGLQFLIQYYNGEERAKGNILERFSAQQFPDLHSELNLSSLELGDSALYFCASSPTPGTGAEAFFGQGTRLTVV.

The chain uses TRBV5-4 and TRBJ1-2; the match to TRBD1 covers 8 bases. With V trimmed by 0 bases and J by 2 bases, 3 bases remained unmatched. The CDR3 consists of 15 residues. CDR1 and CDR2 from the germline V gene are SGHNT and YYREEE (reference sequence). The CDR3 bases are TGTGCCAGCAGCTTGGCAGGGGGCGCGAACTATGGCTACACCTTC. Its translation: CASSLAGGANYGYTF.

This clone was counted only a few times. V usage is TRBV7-2 and J usage is TRBJ1-3; D is possibly TRBD1 (6 bases). Germline values: CDR1 SGHTA, CDR2 FQGNSA. The CDR3 contains 15 residues. V lost 6 bases and J lost 4, with 16 bases in between. CDR3 loop: CASSSGAVRGNTIYF. The CDR3 region has the DNA TGTGCCAGCAGTTCGGGGGCGGTGAGGGGAAACACCATATATTTT.

This chain links TRBV6-6 with TRBJ1-4; no firm D call. CDR1 and CDR2 (germline): MNHNY, SVGAGI (reference sequence). V was trimmed by 4 bases and J by 8 bases, leaving 17 bases between them. This CDR3 region has 15 residues. The CDR3 DNA is TGTGCCAGCAGTTCTCCTAGGATGAATGAGGAAAAACTGTTTTTT. Translated: CASSSPRMNEEKLFF.

V gene TRBV11-3 combines with J gene TRBJ1-3; no firm D call. Trimming removed 3 bases at V and 5 bases at J, with 11 bases between. The CDR3 is made up of 14 amino acids. Germline-derived CDR1 and CDR2 are SGHNT and YENEEA. The CDR3 DNA follows: TGTGCCAGCAGCTTCTTTAACAAGCGAAACACCATATATTTT. Protein sequence: CASSFFNKRNTIYF.

This chain connects TRBV2 to TRBJ2-2, with 13 positions matching TRBD2. Germline trimming cut 6 bases from V and 2 bases from J; bases unmatched to any gene: 9. Germline V gene lookup returns CDR1 SNHLY and CDR2 FYNNEI. This CDR3 contains 18 residues. CDR3 DNA: TGTGCCAGCAGCGTCGGACTAGCGGGGGCCCTAAACACCGGGGAGCTGTTTTTT. It translates to CASSVGLAGALNTGELFF.

This clone was observed once. This chain connects TRBV7-8 to TRBJ2-5, with TRBD2 matching 8 bases. V shed 2 bases, J shed 5 bases, and the junction held 10 bases outside the gene matches. The CDR3 runs 16 residues. CDR1 is SGHVS, CDR2 FQNEAQ, per germline. The DNA of the CDR3 is TGTGCCAGCAGCTTATACAACGGGAGGGTTGAGGAGACCCAGTACTTC. The encoded protein is CASSLYNGRVEETQYF.

The chain links TRBV7-9 to TRBJ2-7; a weak D match, TRBD1 (6 bases). CDR1 SEHNR and CDR2 FQNEAQ come from the germline V gene (reference sequence). The CDR3 runs to 14 residues. V was cut by 5 bases and J by 7 bases, with 18 bases left in between. CDR3 DNA sequence: TGTGCCAGCAGCGTAGTAGACCTCGACAGGGAGCAGTACTTC. As protein: CASSVVDLDREQYF.